This T cell receptor beta chain was recovered during a study of blood T cell repertoires in COVID-19. Background on the study: Samples taken during acute and convalescent COVID-19 were collected in the United States, Italy and Spain. Sources were T cells, B-cell-depleted T cells, or PBMCs; the material itself was cDNA or gDNA.

In the case of this clone: One end of the junction fails to match germline, which may point to a read error.

Germline CDR1 is MGHRA and CDR2 is YSYEKL. The CDR3 is 14 residues long. The repertoire was sequenced with immunoSEQ multiplex PCR; TCRdb's copy has only in-frame clones and lacks some. Of roughly 250,000 clones in the sample, approximately 86% were seen once. Sequenced material: peripheral blood. This receptor was identified in a woman aged 55-75 years with active or convalescent COVID-19. The rearrangement uses TRBV4-1 and TRBJ2-3; TRBD2 agrees at 10 bases. CDR3 sequence: CASRPSGSRDTQYF. The CDR3 nucleotides are TGCGCCAGCAGACCTAGCGGGAGCAGAGATACGCAGTATTTT.